What follows are 3 T cell receptor beta chains derived from one specimen sequenced in a study of human T cells and chemical hapten exposure. Time point defined: patch test 2, 6 weeks after DPC sensitization. Sample treatment: therapeutic diphenylcyclopropenone sensitization with weekly scalp DPC. TCRdb re-called the RACE reads with MiXCR, one entry per CDR3 protein. The sample lists around 69,000 distinct CDR3 sequences; roughly 8.5% were seen once. Source: whole blood, taken in connection with sensitization to the hapten diphenylcyclopropenone (DPC). All receptors come from a woman in her fifties or sixties with alopecia areata. Some clones in this sample may be carry-over from other donors' samples.

This clonotype was seen repeatedly, ten times or more. The V call is TRBV12-3 or TRBV12-4, the J call TRBJ1-1, with TRBD1 as a possible D gene (6 bases). This CDR3 region has 12 residues. The V gene lost 8 bases and the J gene lost 5 bases, with 12 bases spanning the gap. This CDR3 is CASFGQWTEAFF. The CDR3 nucleotides read TGTGCCAGCTTCGGACAGTGGACTGAAGCTTTCTTT.

The gene calls are TRBV29-1 and TRBJ2-1; TRBD2 matches 8 bases. From germline, CDR1 is SQVTM and CDR2 ANQGSEA. The CDR3 extends over 15 amino acids. J gave up 7 bases and V 1 base, and 9 bases lay outside the gene matches. CDR3 in amino acids: CSVEGLSGSRNEQFF. Written as DNA, the CDR3 is TGCAGCGTTGAAGGACTAAGCGGGAGCCGAAATGAGCAGTTCTTC.

This clonotype was seen only a few times. The chain employs TRBV5-1 and TRBJ2-3; 9 bases are shared with TRBD2. This CDR3 is built from 16 residues. The V segment lost 0 bases and the J segment 3 bases; nucleotides outside the gene matches: 5. Germline V CDR1 and CDR2: SGHRS, YFSETQ. Here the CDR3 DNA reads TGCGCCAGCAGCTTGGTCCTAGCGGGATTGACAGATACGCAGTATTTT. It is translated as CASSLVLAGLTDTQYF.